The 14 T cell receptor beta chains reported below all come from one sample, sequenced in a study of CD8+ T cells in alopecia areata. RNA, once extracted, was reverse transcribed into cDNA for use as the sequencing template. Sequenced by immunoSEQ multiplex PCR; TCRdb stores in-frame clones only, minus some. The table lists 150,000 or so clones, over 45% of them singletons. What was sequenced was CD4+ T cells sorted from blood. All receptors come from a human donor with alopecia areata.

The chain couples TRBV5-1 to TRBJ2-2; 7 positions agree with TRBD1. The CDR3 is 15 amino acids. V shed 3 bases, J shed 0 bases, and the junction held 2 bases outside the gene matches. Germline values: CDR1 SGHRS, CDR2 YFSETQ. For the CDR3, the DNA is TGCGCCAGCAGCTGGGACAGACCGAACACCGGGGAGCTGTTTTTT. Protein sequence: CASSWDRPNTGELFF.

This chain joins TRBV29-1 and TRBJ2-4; 9 bases align to TRBD2. Germline CDR1 is SQVTM and CDR2 is ANQGSEA. V gave up 6 bases and J gave up 0 bases; unmatched junction bases: 9. The CDR3 sequence is 16 residues long. CDR3 sequence reads: CSVKTSGRLAKNIQYF. The DNA for the CDR3 is TGCAGCGTCAAGACTAGCGGTCGTCTAGCCAAAAACATTCAGTACTTC.

This clone was recorded a few times. This chain connects TRBV7-9 to TRBJ2-3, with D tentatively TRBD1 (5 bases). Germline V gene sequence: CDR1 SEHNR, CDR2 FQNEAQ (reference sequence). The CDR3 is 14 residues long. V was clipped by 5 bases and J by 6 bases, with 15 bases between them. For the CDR3, the DNA is TGTGCCAGCAGCCAATCTACTGGGGCTGATACGCAGTATTTT. This gives the protein CASSQSTGADTQYF.

The chain links TRBV30 to TRBJ1-2; no clear D gene. CDR1 is GTSNPN and CDR2 is SVGIG in the germline V gene (reference sequence). The CDR3 loop spans 13 amino acids. The V end lost 5 bases, the J end lost 4 bases, and 14 bases lay between the germline ends. The CDR3 here is CAWAYGARYGYTF. In DNA, the CDR3 is TGTGCCTGGGCTTACGGAGCCCGCTATGGCTACACCTTC. Together with reference TRBV30 and TRBJ1-2, the CDR3 gives the full variable domain: SQTIHQWPATLVQPVGSPLSLECTVEGTSNPNLYWYRQAAGRGLQLLFYSVGIGQISSEVPQNLSASRPQDRQFILSSKKLLLSDSGFYLCAWAYGARYGYTFGSGTRLTVV.

Notes on this clone: A read error is likely, as this CDR3 ends without the conserved phenylalanine or tryptophan. The gene calls are TRBV29-1 and TRBJ1-1; D is undetermined. Between the trimmed V and J ends, which lost 3 bases and 4 bases, there was a span of 9 bases. Per the germline V gene, CDR1 is SQVTM and CDR2 is ANQGSEA. The CDR3 contains 12 residues. The CDR3 region is CSVESGSTEAFL. Here the CDR3 DNA reads TGCAGCGTTGAGTCGGGGAGCACTGAAGCTTTCCTT.

As DNA, the CDR3 is TGTGCCACCAGCAGAGGACGGACTAGCGGGAAGGATACGCAGTATTTT. Translated, it gives CATSRGRTSGKDTQYF. The chain has TRBV15 and TRBJ2-3; 12 bases align to TRBD2. Germline lookup yields CDR1 LNHNV and CDR2 YYDKDF (reference sequence). The CDR3 contains 16 residues. The ends lost 1 base at V and 6 bases at J; junction bases unmatched: 5. Together with reference TRBV15 and TRBJ2-3, the CDR3 gives the full variable domain: DAMVIQNPRYQVTQFGKPVTLSCSQTLNHNVMYWYQQKSSQAPKLLFHYYDKDFNNEADTPDNFQSRRPNTSFCFLDIRSPGLGDTAMYLCATSRGRTSGKDTQYFGPGTRLTVL.

V usage is TRBV5-6 and J usage is TRBJ2-7; D possibly matches TRBD1 or TRBD2 (5 bases each). Looked up from germline, CDR1 is SGHDT and CDR2 is YYEEEE. Trimming stripped 9 bases from V and 7 bases from J, with 26 bases between. The CDR3 spans 15 residues. This chain's CDR3 is CATTVGQATTGEQYF. For the CDR3, the DNA is TGTGCCACCACCGTGGGGCAGGCTACTACGGGAGAGCAGTACTTC.

This rearrangement joins TRBV5-6 to TRBJ1-2; TRBD1 matches 8 bases. The length of the CDR3 is 17 residues. Germline V gene sequence: CDR1 SGHDT, CDR2 YYEEEE. V dropped 0 bases and J dropped 0; count of bases not matched to a gene: 7. In DNA form, the CDR3 reads TGTGCCAGCAGCTTGGCGGCCGGACAGGGCCCTAACTATGGCTACACCTTC. Encoded protein: CASSLAAGQGPNYGYTF.

The genes are TRBV2 and TRBJ2-6; weak D call: TRBD2 (5 bases). CDR1 is SNHLY and CDR2 is FYNNEI in the germline V gene. CDR3 length: 13 residues. Trimming cost V 9 bases and J 1 base, with 7 bases left between them. The CDR3: CASWESGANVLTF. In nucleotides, the CDR3 is TGTGCCAGTTGGGAGTCTGGGGCCAACGTCCTGACTTTC.

This clone appeared a few times. The chain links TRBV4-2 to TRBJ2-5; TRBD1 might be the D (5 bases). Looked up from germline, CDR1 is LGHNA and CDR2 is YNFKEQ. V gave up 1 base and J gave up 1 base, with 7 bases separating them. The CDR3 length is 14 residues. CDR3 coding DNA: TGTGCCAGCAGCCAAGTCGACAGCCAAGAGACCCAGTACTTC. Residues: CASSQVDSQETQYF.

This clone was counted a few times. The chain has TRBV4-1 and TRBJ2-7, with 9 positions matching TRBD1. V dropped 1 base and J dropped 3; count of bases not matched to a gene: 10. This CDR3 region has 17 residues. Germline CDR1 and CDR2: MGHRA and YSYEKL. DNA for the CDR3: TGCGCCAGCAGCCAAGCACCGGGGACAGGGAAGGTCTACGAGCAGTACTTC. Protein product: CASSQAPGTGKVYEQYF.

The chain joins TRBV30 to TRBJ1-2; 9 positions match TRBD1. With 5 bases clipped from V and 4 bases from J, the junction kept 2 bases outside the gene matches. Germline-derived CDR1 and CDR2 are GTSNPN and SVGIG (reference sequence). The CDR3 is 12 amino acids. DNA for the CDR3: TGTGCCTGGGGGACAGGGCCCTATGGCTACACCTTC. It translates to CAWGTGPYGYTF.

The J gene is TRBJ2-7, the V gene TRBV28; TRBD2 is a possible D gene (6 bases). V was shortened by 10 bases and J by 3 bases, with 16 bases between the two germline ends. The V gene's germline CDR1 is MDHEN and CDR2 SYDVKM. This CDR3 is 13 amino acids long. CDR3 nucleotides: TGTGCCACCGAATCCTCCGGGGGCTACGAGCAGTACTTC. Encoded protein: CATESSGGYEQYF.

This chain uses TRBV29-1 with TRBJ2-1, with TRBD2 matching 14 bases. V lost 6 bases and J lost 2; bases outside the gene matches: 18. Germline V gene lookup returns CDR1 SQVTM and CDR2 ANQGSEA. The CDR3 consists of 20 residues. CDR3 in DNA: TGCAGCGTCGCCGGGACCGTGACCGGGACTAGCGGGGGCCCCTACAATGAGCAGTTCTTC. Protein: CSVAGTVTGTSGGPYNEQFF.